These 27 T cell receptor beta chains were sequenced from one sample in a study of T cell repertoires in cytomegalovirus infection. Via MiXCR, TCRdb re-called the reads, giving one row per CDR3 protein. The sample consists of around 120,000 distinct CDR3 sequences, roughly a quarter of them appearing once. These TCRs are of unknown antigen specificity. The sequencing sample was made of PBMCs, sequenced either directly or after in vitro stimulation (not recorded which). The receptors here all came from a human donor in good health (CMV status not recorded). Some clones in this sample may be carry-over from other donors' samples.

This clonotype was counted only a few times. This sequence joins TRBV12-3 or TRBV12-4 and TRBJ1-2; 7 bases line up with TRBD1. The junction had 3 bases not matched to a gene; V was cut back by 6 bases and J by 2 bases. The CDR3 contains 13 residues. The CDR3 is CASRHRGNYGYTF. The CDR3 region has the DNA TGTGCCAGCAGGCACAGGGGAAACTATGGCTACACCTTC.

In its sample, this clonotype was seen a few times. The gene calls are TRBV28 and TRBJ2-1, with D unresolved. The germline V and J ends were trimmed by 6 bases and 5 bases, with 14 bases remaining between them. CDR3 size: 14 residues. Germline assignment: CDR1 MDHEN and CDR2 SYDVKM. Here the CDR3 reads CASSPTGWDNEQFF. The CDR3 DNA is TGTGCCAGCAGCCCGACGGGTTGGGACAATGAGCAGTTCTTC.

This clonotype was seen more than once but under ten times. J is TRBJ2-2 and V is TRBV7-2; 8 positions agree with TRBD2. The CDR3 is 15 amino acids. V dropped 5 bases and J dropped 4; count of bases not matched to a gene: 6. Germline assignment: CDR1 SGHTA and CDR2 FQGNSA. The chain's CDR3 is CASSPPSGSTGELFF. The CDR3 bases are TGTGCCAGCAGCCCCCCCAGCGGGAGCACCGGGGAGCTGTTTTTT.

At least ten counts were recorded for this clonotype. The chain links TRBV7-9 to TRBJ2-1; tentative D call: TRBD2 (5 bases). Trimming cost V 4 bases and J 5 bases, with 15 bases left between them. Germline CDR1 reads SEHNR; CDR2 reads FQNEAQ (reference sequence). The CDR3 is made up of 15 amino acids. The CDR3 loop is CASSSLGMKDNEQFF. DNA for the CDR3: TGTGCCAGCAGCTCTCTCGGGATGAAGGACAATGAGCAGTTCTTC.

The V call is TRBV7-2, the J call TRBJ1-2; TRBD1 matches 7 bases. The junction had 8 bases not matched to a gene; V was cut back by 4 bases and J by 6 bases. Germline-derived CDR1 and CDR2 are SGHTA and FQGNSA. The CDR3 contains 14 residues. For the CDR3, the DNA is TGTGCCAGCAGCTCTAGACAGGGTCTGGATGGCTACACCTTC. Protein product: CASSSRQGLDGYTF.

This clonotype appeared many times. The CDR3 DNA reads TGTGCCAGCAGCTTAGTTGTCGGGGAGACCCAGTACTTC. It encodes CASSLVVGETQYF. The J gene is TRBJ2-5, the V gene TRBV7-9; D unclear. Trimming shortened V by 1 base and J by 5 bases, and 8 bases separated the two germline ends. CDR3 size: 13 residues. Germline V CDR1 and CDR2: SEHNR, FQNEAQ (reference sequence).

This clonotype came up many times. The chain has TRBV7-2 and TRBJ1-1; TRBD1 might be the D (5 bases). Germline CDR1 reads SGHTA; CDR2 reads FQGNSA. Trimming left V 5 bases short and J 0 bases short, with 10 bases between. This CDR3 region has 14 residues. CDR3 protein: CASSLGRLNTEAFF. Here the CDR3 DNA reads TGTGCCAGCAGCCTGGGACGGCTGAACACTGAAGCTTTCTTT.

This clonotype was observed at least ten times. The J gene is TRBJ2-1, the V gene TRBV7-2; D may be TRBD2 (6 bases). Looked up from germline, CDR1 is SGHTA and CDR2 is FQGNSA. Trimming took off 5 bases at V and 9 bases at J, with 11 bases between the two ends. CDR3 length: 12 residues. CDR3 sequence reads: CASSTGLFEQFF. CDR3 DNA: TGTGCCAGCAGCACGGGACTCTTTGAGCAGTTCTTC.

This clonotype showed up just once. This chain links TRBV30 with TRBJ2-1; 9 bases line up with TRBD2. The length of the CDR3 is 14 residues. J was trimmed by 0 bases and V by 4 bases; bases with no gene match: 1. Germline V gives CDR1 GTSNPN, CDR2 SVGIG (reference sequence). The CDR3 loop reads CAWTSGNSYNEQFF. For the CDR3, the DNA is TGTGCCTGGACTAGCGGGAACTCCTACAATGAGCAGTTCTTC.

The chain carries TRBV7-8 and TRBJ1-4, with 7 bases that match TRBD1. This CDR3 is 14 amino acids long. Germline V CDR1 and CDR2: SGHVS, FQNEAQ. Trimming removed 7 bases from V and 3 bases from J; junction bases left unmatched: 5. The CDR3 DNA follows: TGTGCCAGCAACCAACAGGGGCCTAATGAAAAACTGTTTTTT. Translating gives CASNQQGPNEKLFF.

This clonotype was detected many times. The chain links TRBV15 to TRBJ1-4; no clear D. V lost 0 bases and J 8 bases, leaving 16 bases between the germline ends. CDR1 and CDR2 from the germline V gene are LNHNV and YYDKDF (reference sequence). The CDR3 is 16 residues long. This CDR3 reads CATSRDPVGFGEKLFF. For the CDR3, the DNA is TGTGCCACCAGCAGAGATCCTGTGGGGTTCGGGGAAAAACTGTTTTTT.

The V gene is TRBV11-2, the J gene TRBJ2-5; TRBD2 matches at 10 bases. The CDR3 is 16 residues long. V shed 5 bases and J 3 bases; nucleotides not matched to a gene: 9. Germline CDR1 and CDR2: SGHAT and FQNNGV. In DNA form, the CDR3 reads TGTGCCAGCAGCGCTCAACAGCTAGCGGGAGAAGAGACCCAGTACTTC. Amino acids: CASSAQQLAGEETQYF. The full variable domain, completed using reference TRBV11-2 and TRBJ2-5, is EAGVAQSPRYKIIEKRQSVAFWCNPISGHATLYWYQQILGQGPKLLIQFQNNGVVDDSQLPKDRFSAERLKGVDSTLKIQPAKLEDSAVYLCASSAQQLAGEETQYFGPGTRLLVL.

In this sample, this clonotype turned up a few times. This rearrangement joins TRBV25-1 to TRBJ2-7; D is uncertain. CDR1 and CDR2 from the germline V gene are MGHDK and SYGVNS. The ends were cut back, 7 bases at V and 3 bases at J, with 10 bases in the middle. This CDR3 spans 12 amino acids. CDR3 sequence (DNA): TGTGCCAGCAAAGGGCCCGGCTACGAGCAGTACTTC. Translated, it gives CASKGPGYEQYF.

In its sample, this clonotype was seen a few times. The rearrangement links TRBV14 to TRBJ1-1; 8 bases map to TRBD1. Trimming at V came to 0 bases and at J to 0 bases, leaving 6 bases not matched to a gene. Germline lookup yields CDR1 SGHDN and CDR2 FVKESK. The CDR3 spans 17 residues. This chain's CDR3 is CASSQDLSGGLNTEAFF. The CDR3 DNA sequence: TGTGCCAGCAGCCAAGATCTTTCAGGGGGCCTGAACACTGAAGCTTTCTTT.

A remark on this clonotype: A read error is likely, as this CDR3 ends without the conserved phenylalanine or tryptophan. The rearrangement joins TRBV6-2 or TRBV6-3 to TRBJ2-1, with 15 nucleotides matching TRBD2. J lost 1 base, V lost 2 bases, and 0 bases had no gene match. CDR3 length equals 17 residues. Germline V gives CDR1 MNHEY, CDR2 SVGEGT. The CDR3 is CASSYGLAGGSYNEQFL. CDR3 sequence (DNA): TGTGCCAGCAGTTACGGACTAGCGGGAGGGTCCTACAATGAGCAGTTCCTC.

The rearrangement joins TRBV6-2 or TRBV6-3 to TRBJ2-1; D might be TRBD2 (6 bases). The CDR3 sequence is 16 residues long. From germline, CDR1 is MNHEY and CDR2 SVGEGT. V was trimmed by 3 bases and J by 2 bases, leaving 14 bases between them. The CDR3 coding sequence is TGTGCCAGCAGTTATGTAGGAGCGGGCCCCTACAATGAGCAGTTCTTC. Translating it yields CASSYVGAGPYNEQFF.

This CDR3 is CASSVGPTSSNYGYTF. CDR3 sequence (DNA): TGTGCCAGCAGCGTGGGACCCACATCCTCTAACTATGGCTACACCTTC. The chain carries TRBV9 and TRBJ1-2; the D gene is possibly TRBD1 (5 bases). The germline CDR1 and CDR2 sequences are SGDLS and YYNGEE. The V gene lost 2 bases and the J gene lost 0 bases, with 14 bases spanning the gap. This CDR3 contains 16 residues.

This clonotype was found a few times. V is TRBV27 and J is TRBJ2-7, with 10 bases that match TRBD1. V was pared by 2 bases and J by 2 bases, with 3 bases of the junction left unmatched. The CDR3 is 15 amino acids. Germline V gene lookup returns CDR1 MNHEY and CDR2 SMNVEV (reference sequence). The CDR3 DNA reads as TGTGCCAGCAGTTTAGCCGGGACAGGGGCCTACGAGCAGTACTTC. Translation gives CASSLAGTGAYEQYF.

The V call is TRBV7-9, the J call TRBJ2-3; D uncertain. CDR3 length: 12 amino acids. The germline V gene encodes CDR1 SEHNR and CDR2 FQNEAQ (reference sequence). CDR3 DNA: TGTGGTTGCGCGAACCTGACAGATACGCAGTATTTT. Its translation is CGCANLTDTQYF.

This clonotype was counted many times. The CDR3 DNA is TGTGCCATCAGTGAGTCGGGCCCGAACTCCTACGAGCAGTACGTC. It encodes CAISESGPNSYEQYV. The rearrangement uses TRBV10-3 and TRBJ2-7; D gene uncertain. The CDR3 spans 15 residues. Germline lookup yields CDR1 ENHRY and CDR2 SYGVKD. V shed 0 bases and J shed 0 bases, with 9 bases lying between them.

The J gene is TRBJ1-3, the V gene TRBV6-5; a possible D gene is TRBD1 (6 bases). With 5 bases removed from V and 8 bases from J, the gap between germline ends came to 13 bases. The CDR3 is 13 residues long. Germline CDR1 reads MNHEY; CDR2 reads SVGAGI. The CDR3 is CASSERDKHTIYF. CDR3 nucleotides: TGTGCCAGCAGTGAGCGGGACAAACACACCATATATTTT.

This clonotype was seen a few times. The CDR3: CASSLSGGGHGYTF. CDR3 nucleotides: TGTGCCAGCAGCTTATCCGGGGGTGGTCATGGCTACACCTTC. V usage is TRBV7-9 and J usage is TRBJ1-2; perhaps TRBD1 as D (5 bases). CDR3 size: 14 residues. Trimming shortened V by 2 bases and J by 6 bases, and 13 bases separated the two germline ends. Germline CDR1 SEHNR, CDR2 FQNEAQ (reference sequence).

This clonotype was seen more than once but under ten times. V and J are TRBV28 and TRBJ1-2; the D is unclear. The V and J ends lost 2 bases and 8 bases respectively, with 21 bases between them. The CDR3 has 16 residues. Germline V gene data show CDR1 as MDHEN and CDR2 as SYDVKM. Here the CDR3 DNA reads TGTGCCAGCAGTTTACAGAATAGAAGGCCCCAGAAGGGCTACACCTTC. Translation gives CASSLQNRRPQKGYTF.

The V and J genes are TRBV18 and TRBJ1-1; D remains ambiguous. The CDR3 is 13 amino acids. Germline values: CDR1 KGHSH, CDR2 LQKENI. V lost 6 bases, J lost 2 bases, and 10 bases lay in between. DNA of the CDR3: TGTGCCAGCTCCCAAAAGAGCAACACTGAAGCTTTCTTT. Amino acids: CASSQKSNTEAFF.

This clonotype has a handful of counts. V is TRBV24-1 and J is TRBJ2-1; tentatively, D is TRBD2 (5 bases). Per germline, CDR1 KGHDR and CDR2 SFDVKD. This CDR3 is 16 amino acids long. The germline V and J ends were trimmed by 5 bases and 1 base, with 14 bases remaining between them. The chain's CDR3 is CATSASEGASYNEQFF. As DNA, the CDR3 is TGTGCCACCAGTGCCAGTGAGGGAGCGTCCTACAATGAGCAGTTCTTC.

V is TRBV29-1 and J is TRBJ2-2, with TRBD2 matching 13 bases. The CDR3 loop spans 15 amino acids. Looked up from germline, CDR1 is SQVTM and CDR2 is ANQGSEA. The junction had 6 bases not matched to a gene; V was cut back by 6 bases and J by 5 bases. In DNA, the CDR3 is TGCAGCGTACGCCCGGGACTAGCGGGAACCGGGGAGCTGTTTTTT. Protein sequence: CSVRPGLAGTGELFF.

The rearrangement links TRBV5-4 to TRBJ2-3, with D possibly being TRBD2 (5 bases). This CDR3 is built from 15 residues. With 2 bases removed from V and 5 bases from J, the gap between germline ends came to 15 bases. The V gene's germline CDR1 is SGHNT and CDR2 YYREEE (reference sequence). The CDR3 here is CASSFPRAGLDTQYF. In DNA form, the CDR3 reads TGTGCCAGCAGCTTCCCGCGGGCTGGGTTAGATACGCAGTATTTT.